The 6 T cell receptor beta chains given below trace back to one sample, sequenced in a study of blood T cells in healthy people across ages. Alongside a J-beta primer mix, a sample-barcoded 5' primer served in a second PCR lasting roughly 7 to 11 cycles. Using its own MiXCR run on the 5' RACE reads, TCRdb lists one record per CDR3 protein. The table records about 650,000 distinct CDR3 sequences, approximately 29% of them present only once. Sequenced: blood. These receptors originate from a woman older than 75 in good health.

This clonotype appeared many times. The J gene is TRBJ2-3, the V gene TRBV4-2; perhaps D is TRBD1 or TRBD2 (5 bases each). This CDR3 region has 16 residues. Germline V gives CDR1 LGHNA, CDR2 YNFKEQ. The V end was cut by 1 base, the J end by 2 bases, with 13 bases between. CDR3 amino acids: CASSQVGGGATDTQYF. In DNA form, the CDR3 reads TGTGCCAGCAGCCAAGTTGGTGGGGGAGCCACAGATACGCAGTATTTT.

This clonotype was recorded a few times. With a much larger clone just one base away, this may be a read error. V usage is TRBV20-1 and J usage is TRBJ2-7; TRBD1 matches at 7 bases. Unmatched junction bases numbered 5, after V lost 0 bases and J lost 3 bases. The CDR3 is made up of 14 amino acids. Germline V gives CDR1 DFQATT, CDR2 SNEGSKA (reference sequence). CDR3 in amino acids: CSAREQAGGYEQYF. For the CDR3, the DNA is TGCAGTGCTAGAGAGCAGGCAGGGGGCTACGAGCAGTACTTC.

This clonotype was detected ten times or more. The rearrangement uses TRBV3-1 and TRBJ2-7, with TRBD2 identical over 10 bases. The junction had 7 bases not matched to a gene; V was cut back by 3 bases and J by 2 bases. The CDR3 totals 16 residues. Looked up from germline, CDR1 is LGHDT and CDR2 is YNNKEL (reference sequence). Here the CDR3 reads CASSQDLAGVPYEQYF. In nucleotides, the CDR3 is TGTGCCAGCAGCCAGGATCTAGCGGGGGTCCCCTACGAGCAGTACTTC.

This clonotype came up a few times. This chain joins TRBV10-3 and TRBJ2-2; tentative D call: TRBD1 (6 bases). Germline V lookup: CDR1 ENHRY, CDR2 SYGVKD. This CDR3 has 14 residues. V shed 4 bases and J shed 0 bases, with 6 bases lying between them. The chain's CDR3 is CAISGTANTGELFF. The DNA for the CDR3 is TGTGCCATCAGTGGGACAGCGAACACCGGGGAGCTGTTTTTT.

The chain links TRBV5-4 to TRBJ2-1, with 7 positions matching TRBD1. The CDR3 loop spans 14 amino acids. CDR1 and CDR2 from the germline V gene are SGHNT and YYREEE (reference sequence). V was clipped by 4 bases and J by 6 bases; unmatched bases: 7. As DNA, the CDR3 is TGTGCCAGCAGCATACCAGGACAGGTCAATGAGCAGTTCTTC. Translating it yields CASSIPGQVNEQFF. The full variable domain, completed using reference TRBV5-4 and TRBJ2-1, is ETGVTQSPTHLIKTRGQQVTLRCSSQSGHNTVSWYQQALGQGPQFIFQYYREEENGRGNFPPRFSGLQFPNYSSELNVNALELDDSALYLCASSIPGQVNEQFFGPGTRLTVL.

The V gene is TRBV13, the J gene TRBJ1-1; D uncertain. Germline V gene sequence: CDR1 PRHDT, CDR2 FYEKMQ (reference sequence). The CDR3 loop spans 12 amino acids. V was pared by 5 bases and J by 11 bases, with 15 bases between. The CDR3 DNA reads TGTGCCAGCAGCCGCCGGCCCGGCCAGGCTTTCTTT. Translating gives CASSRRPGQAFF.